This T cell receptor (beta chain) was identified during a study of cytomegalovirus exposure and HLA in healthy donors. Findings and limits, study-wide: Association with HLA alleles at 0.05 false discovery rate was found for around 15,000 TCR beta sequences in a later analysis. Presence/absence analyses assumed roughly uniform sequencing depth across donors. Specificity for CMV antigens was confirmed in vitro for three of the CMV-associated chains.

PCR primers comprised 60 Vbeta and 13 Jbeta primers. TCRdb's table, derived via immunoSEQ multiplex PCR, lists solely in-frame clones and lacks some. The repertoire holds approximately 77,000 clones, with about 73% as singletons. Points on this clone: Its specificity is unknown.

Per the germline V gene, CDR1 is SGHRS and CDR2 is YFSETQ. CDR3 length: 18 amino acids. V dropped 0 bases and J dropped 5; count of bases not matched to a gene: 12. This sequence joins TRBV5-1 and TRBJ2-2, with 8 bases matching TRBD1. The specimen was PBMCs. The clonotype was recovered from a man aged 40-49 years in good health and CMV-seronegative. The CDR3 DNA follows: TGCGCCAGCAGCTTGGCGTCGGGCAGGGGGCTCATTACCGGGGAGCTGTTTTTT. It yields the protein CASSLASGRGLITGELFF.